This TCR beta chain was recorded in a study of OX40 agonist ivuxolimab in advanced cancers. About the study as a whole: The costimulatory receptor OX40 (CD134) was targeted by ivuxolimab, a fully human IgG2 agonistic monoclonal antibody. Intravenous ivuxolimab was administered to patients every 2 weeks at six dose levels: 0.01, 0.1, 0.3, 1.5, 3 and 10 mg/kg. Three dose-escalation patients achieved partial responses, one with hepatocellular carcinoma and two with cutaneous melanoma. Of the approximately 53 patients in dose escalation, 19 had hepatocellular carcinoma, about 15 had melanoma, 9 had renal cell carcinoma and 9 had head and neck cancer. Peripheral TCRbeta sequencing was intended to test whether TCR sequence diversity was altered and clonal T-cell expansion was caused by ivuxolimab. Prior anti-PD-1, anti-PD-L1 or anti-CTLA-4 therapy was permitted, and checkpoint inhibitors had been received by less than 45% of dose-escalation patients. A male proportion of nearly 85% and a mean age of approximately 61 years, ranging from about 23 to 90, were recorded for the dose-escalation cohort. The monotherapy dose-escalation portion (N ≈ 50 patients) of the phase I ivuxolimab trial is reported in the paper.

The germline V gene encodes CDR1 ENHRY and CDR2 SYGVKD. The CDR3 spans 15 residues, from the cysteine through the phenylalanine. Left in the record is the CDR3 DNA by itself, 45 bases read in frame from the first base. V is reduced by 4 bases and J by 1 base, leaving a spacing of 11 bases between them. About this clone itself: It has no known antigen specificity. No much larger clone exists at a distance of one base, and base qualities are not known. Other DNA sequences from this sample encode an identical CDR3 as well.

The trial excluded patients who had a history of autoimmune disease or who were on systemic immunosuppression. In every dose cohort, peripheral blood was drawn for TCR sequencing at baseline, cycle 4 day 1, and cycle 7 day 1. Samples came from an open-label, multicenter, first-in-human phase I dose-escalation trial of ivuxolimab. The trial enrolled adults with locally advanced or metastatic head and neck squamous cell, hepatocellular, melanoma or renal cell carcinoma. CD4+ and CD8+ T cells were sorted separately from peripheral blood before TCR sequencing. Study-level results and caveats: At doses of 0.1 to 3.0 mg/kg, clonal expansion of both CD4+ and CD8+ T cells in blood was seen between baseline and week 6. After ivuxolimab, CD8+ T cells had more expanded clones than CD4+ T cells on average. Low levels of normalized T-cell clonal expansion were also seen in some nonresponding patients. In the 0.1-3.0 mg/kg groups, partial responders had among the lowest normalized peripheral clonal expansion, particularly in CD8+ T cells. Which antigens the clonally expanded peripheral T cells were specific for was not determined.

Genomic DNA was isolated from the sorted cells so that the TCRbeta CDR3 region could be sequenced. The immunoSEQ Assay was used to sequence the TCRbeta CDR3 regions. The table comes from immuneACCESS by way of TCRdb, which keeps in-frame sequences with V and J called. Part of the clones is missing from these tables; in studies checked, under half for an unresolved V gene and the rest for unknown reasons. This sample comprises roughly 70,000 clones, about 85% of them detected only once. The biggest ten clones account for around 2% of the sample. The material sequenced was CD4+ or CD8+ T cells sorted from blood, taken in a trial of the OX40 agonist ivuxolimab. This clonotype originated in an adult with an advanced solid tumor such as melanoma, head and neck, liver or kidney cancer. Here the chain combines TRBV10-3 and TRBJ2-1; TRBD2 is a weak D gene call, 5 bases matching. CDR3 reads: CAISGMDSSYNEQFF. Here is the DNA: TGTGCCATCAGTGGAATGGACTCTTCCTACAATGAGCAGTTCTTC.